This T cell receptor (beta chain) was captured in a study of regulatory T cells in long-lasting Graves disease. Sequencing libraries for TCR beta were prepared with iRepertoire HTBI primers and Arm-PCR of CDR3 regions. One entry per CDR3 protein, called by TCRdb with MiXCR from the multiplex PCR reads. The sample has roughly 520,000 distinct CDR3 sequences, 12% seen once. V gave up 2 bases and J gave up 4 bases, with 9 bases separating them. The CDR3 sequence is 14 residues long. Study-wide points: Compared with new cases, persistent Graves' patients showed reduced TCR diversity. The persistent group shared 2,741 public clonotypes, more than the 950 to 1,000 shared by new patients.

This clonotype was counted ten times or more. Antigen: not known. Time point noted: newly diagnosed GD, antithyroid drugs for less than 3 months. PBMCs were the source of the RNA used for TCR sequencing. Another study also made use of these data, one on T cells in Graves' hyperthyroidism and ophthalmopathy. That work adds: Those patients with uncontrolled infection, other autoimmune disease, pregnancy or lactation were excluded. Most expanded thyroid clonotypes above 0.001 recurred in blood.

The material was peripheral blood mononuclear cells (PBMCs), obtained at new diagnosis, from a patient treated with antithyroid drugs. The TCR originated in a woman aged 25 to 39 with Graves disease. The chain carries TRBV12-3 or TRBV12-4 and TRBJ1-3; D possibly corresponds to TRBD1 (6 bases). The CDR3 sequence is CASSLRGIGNTIYF. CDR3 nucleotides: TGTGCCAGCAGTTTAAGGGGGATCGGAAACACCATATATTTT.